The clone carrying this TCR beta chain came up a few times. This sample stems from a study of identical twins. The germline V gene encodes CDR1 MGHRA and CDR2 YSYEKL. V lost 0 bases to trimming and J lost 0 bases, with 12 bases between them. CDR3 length equals 17 residues. TCRdb reprocessed the 5' RACE reads with MiXCR, giving one entry per CDR3 protein. Of approximately 530,000 distinct CDR3 sequences detected, more than 20% appear once; the ten largest clones hold approximately 0.48%. Separately, the same data were catalogued under a study of yellow fever vaccine responses in identical twins.

The rearrangement uses TRBV4-1 and TRBJ2-1, with D perhaps matching TRBD1 or TRBD2 (6 bases each). The source of this sequence is a woman under 30 in good health. Material: CD4+ T cells sorted from blood. The CDR3 loop is CASSQDWRGISYNEQFF. CDR3 DNA sequence: TGCGCCAGCAGCCAAGATTGGAGGGGGATCTCCTACAATGAGCAGTTCTTC.